The source of this T cell receptor (beta chain) is a study of monozygotic twins with inflammatory bowel disease. Two nested PCRs, around 16 and 10 cycles, amplified TCRalpha and TCRbeta cDNA. From the 5' RACE reads, TCRdb lists one entry per CDR3 protein and no DNA. Its table lists roughly 320,000 distinct CDR3 sequences. The germline V gene encodes CDR1 SEHNR and CDR2 FQNEAQ (reference sequence). The CDR3 is 15 amino acids. Findings and caveats of the study: Repertoire similarity did not differ between concordant and discordant twins, possibly owing to limited power. Those with IBD had lower TCRbeta diversity (inverse Simpson) than their healthy co-twins did.

In regard to this clonotype: Its specificity is not known.

The origin of this receptor is a human donor with ulcerative colitis or Crohn's disease, or a healthy co-twin of an affected twin (not recorded which). Sequences were obtained from blood. The chain joins TRBV7-9 to TRBJ1-2; TCRdb proposes TRBD1, but this gene call is untestable without DNA. This chain's CDR3 is CASSSDQGAQHGYTF.